Following are 27 T cell receptor beta chains from one sample sequenced in a study of T-cell reconstitution after alpha-beta-depleted transplantation in children. Unique molecular identifiers tagged the TCRbeta library. TCRdb passed the PCR reads through MiXCR, listing each CDR3 protein once. The sample contains approximately 200,000 distinct CDR3 sequences, roughly 15% of which appear only once. Specimen: PBMCs from the stem cell graft donor, collected from the stem cell graft. The receptors derive from a human donor who donated a stem cell graft to a child with acute lymphoblastic leukemia.

CDR3 DNA: TGCAGCGAGCGGACAGGGGCCAATGAGCAGTTCTTC. It specifies CSERTGANEQFF. The chain is built from TRBV29-1 and TRBJ2-1; 9 bases align to TRBD1. Germline V gives CDR1 SQVTM, CDR2 ANQGSEA. V gave up 7 bases and J gave up 6 bases; unmatched junction bases: 4. The CDR3 sequence is 12 residues long.

CDR3 nucleotides: TGTGCCAGCAGCTTTGGCGACTCCTACGAGCAGTACTTC. Its translation: CASSFGDSYEQYF. The chain links TRBV7-2 to TRBJ2-7, with D unresolved. Trimming shortened V by 3 bases and J by 0 bases, and 6 bases separated the two germline ends. The CDR3 extends over 13 amino acids. Per the germline V gene, CDR1 is SGHTA and CDR2 is FQGNSA.

The gene calls are TRBV5-1 and TRBJ2-1; 15 positions agree with TRBD2. In germline, CDR1 is SGHRS, CDR2 YFSETQ. Trimming took 5 bases from V and 3 from J; bases not matched to a gene: 12. This CDR3 spans 19 amino acids. The CDR3 sequence is CASRRTSGRAGLVYNEQFF. The DNA for the CDR3 is TGCGCCAGCAGACGGACTAGCGGGAGGGCCGGCCTTGTCTACAATGAGCAGTTCTTC.

In its sample, this clonotype was seen many times. CDR3 protein: CASTLGSNQETQYF. For the CDR3, the DNA is TGTGCCAGCACCCTAGGCAGCAATCAAGAGACCCAGTACTTC. This sequence joins TRBV7-9 and TRBJ2-5, with D hard to call. Germline CDR1 SEHNR, CDR2 FQNEAQ (reference sequence). Trimming took off 7 bases at V and 2 bases at J, with 14 bases between the two ends. The CDR3 is 14 amino acids.

This clonotype was seen many times. The rearrangement uses TRBV6-4 and TRBJ1-1; no clear D. This CDR3 has 13 residues. The germline V gene has CDR1 MRHNA and CDR2 SNTAGT. V was trimmed by 0 bases and J by 2 bases, leaving 4 bases between them. The CDR3 sequence: CASSDSSNTEAFF. The CDR3, as DNA: TGTGCCAGCAGTGACTCCAGCAACACTGAAGCTTTCTTT.

The chain carries TRBV12-3 or TRBV12-4 and TRBJ2-7; either TRBD1 or TRBD2 may supply D (5 bases each). This CDR3 contains 16 residues. Trimming took off 0 bases at V and 6 bases at J, with 18 bases between the two ends. CDR3 nucleotide sequence: TGTGCCAGCAGTTTAGCCGGGGCCAGGGCTAAAGCCGAGCAGTACTTC. This codes for CASSLAGARAKAEQYF.

At least ten counts were recorded for this clonotype. The chain uses TRBV5-1 and TRBJ1-2, with D possibly being TRBD1 (6 bases). Trimming stripped 5 bases from V and 4 bases from J, with 21 bases between. The CDR3 loop spans 16 amino acids. Germline V lookup: CDR1 SGHRS, CDR2 YFSETQ. CDR3 sequence reads: CASSSRTGGAGYGYTF. DNA of the CDR3: TGCGCCAGCAGTTCCAGGACCGGGGGCGCGGGCTATGGCTACACCTTC.

This clonotype was seen many times. V is TRBV5-1 and J is TRBJ2-1, with D tentatively TRBD1 (5 bases). Germline lookup yields CDR1 SGHRS and CDR2 YFSETQ. CDR3 size: 15 residues. Deletions cut 0 bases from V and 2 bases from J, with 9 bases between. The CDR3 region is CASSLEQGTYNEQFF. The CDR3 DNA sequence: TGCGCCAGCAGCTTGGAGCAGGGAACCTACAATGAGCAGTTCTTC. Full variable domain (missing parts from reference TRBV5-1 and TRBJ2-1): KAGVTQTPRYLIKTRGQQVTLSCSPISGHRSVSWYQQTPGQGLQFLFEYFSETQRNKGNFPGRFSGRQFSNSRSEMNVSTLELGDSALYLCASSLEQGTYNEQFFGPGTRLTVL.

This clonotype appeared a few times. The chain employs TRBV7-2 and TRBJ2-7; 7 positions agree with TRBD1. The CDR3 length is 13 residues. CDR1 and CDR2 from the germline V gene are SGHTA and FQGNSA. V gave up 6 bases and J gave up 3 bases; unmatched junction bases: 5. In DNA, the CDR3 is TGTGCCAGCAGGACGGGACAGAACTACGAGCAGTACTTC. This encodes CASRTGQNYEQYF. Drawing the rest from reference TRBV7-2 and TRBJ2-7, the complete variable domain is GAGVSQSPSNKVTEKGKDVELRCDPISGHTALYWYRQSLGQGLEFLIYFQGNSAPDKSGLPSDRFSAERTGGSVSTLTIQRTQQEDSAVYLCASRTGQNYEQYFGPGTRLTVT.

This clonotype came up many times. The chain recombines TRBV7-6 with TRBJ2-5, with 8 bases that match TRBD1. Germline V gives CDR1 SGHVS, CDR2 FNYEAQ. The CDR3 has 17 residues. V gave up 1 base and J gave up 4 bases; unmatched junction bases: 11. The CDR3 sequence is CASSLVGFRGLRETQYF. Here the CDR3 DNA reads TGTGCCAGCAGCTTAGTGGGGTTCAGGGGGCTTCGAGAGACCCAGTACTTC.

The V call is TRBV3-1, the J call TRBJ1-2; 11 nucleotides match TRBD1. J was trimmed by 8 bases and V by 3 bases; bases with no gene match: 11. CDR1 is LGHDT, CDR2 YNNKEL, per germline (reference sequence). The CDR3 spans 16 residues. The CDR3 sequence: CASSHRTGGALGGYTF. CDR3 nucleotides: TGTGCCAGCAGCCACAGGACAGGGGGCGCTTTGGGAGGCTACACCTTC.

This clonotype was counted at least ten times. J is TRBJ1-2 and V is TRBV5-4; possibly TRBD1 for D (5 bases). The CDR3 has 16 amino acids. Germline CDR1 is SGHNT and CDR2 is YYREEE (reference sequence). With 0 bases removed from V and 3 bases from J, the gap between germline ends came to 15 bases. The CDR3 here is CASSLDAVRGHYGYTF. The DNA of the CDR3 is TGTGCCAGCAGCTTGGATGCAGTTAGGGGTCACTATGGCTACACCTTC.

Note on this clonotype: A much larger clone differs from this one at a single base, so this may be a read error. The genes are TRBV11-3 and TRBJ2-7, with 7 bases matching TRBD2. The V gene's germline CDR1 is SGHNT and CDR2 YENEEA. The CDR3 runs 16 residues. This CDR3 is CVSSLDSGEGPEEQYF. CDR3 DNA sequence: TGTGTCAGCAGCTTAGATTCGGGGGAGGGCCCTGAGGAGCAGTACTTC.

This clonotype was detected ten times or more. This chain joins TRBV5-4 and TRBJ2-1, with 10 positions matching TRBD2. The V gene end was trimmed by 4 bases and the J gene end by 6 bases; junction bases not matched to a gene: 13. Per germline, CDR1 SGHNT and CDR2 YYREEE (reference sequence). The CDR3 is 17 amino acids. The CDR3 coding sequence is TGTGCCAGCAGCCTAGGGACCTTAGCGGGAGGTCGCAATGAGCAGTTCTTC. This encodes CASSLGTLAGGRNEQFF.

V usage is TRBV4-1 and J usage is TRBJ1-2; D not certain. Trimming left V 0 bases short and J 7 bases short, with 24 bases between. The CDR3 is made up of 18 amino acids. The germline CDR1 and CDR2 sequences are MGHRA and YSYEKL. CDR3 DNA: TGCGCCAGCAGCCAAGAGACCGAGATACTCCGGGATATGCGTGGCTACACCTTC. Translating it yields CASSQETEILRDMRGYTF.

This clonotype has ten or more counts. The chain links TRBV18 to TRBJ2-4; 8 positions agree with TRBD1. Germline trimming cut 3 bases from V and 5 bases from J; bases unmatched to any gene: 12. The CDR3 length is 17 residues. The germline CDR1 and CDR2 sequences are KGHSH and LQKENI. The CDR3 here is CASSPRDRQGMENIQYF. The CDR3 coding sequence is TGTGCCAGCTCACCCCGAGACCGACAGGGGATGGAAAACATTCAGTACTTC.

There are many counts of this clonotype. The chain links TRBV11-2 to TRBJ2-5; the D is unclear. The germline V and J ends were trimmed by 1 base and 3 bases, with 9 bases remaining between them. Per germline, CDR1 SGHAT and CDR2 FQNNGV. The CDR3 sequence is 14 residues long. DNA for the CDR3: TGTGCCAGCAGCTTAGCAGTCCAGGAAGAGACCCAGTACTTC. Its protein product is CASSLAVQEETQYF.

V gene TRBV10-3 combines with J gene TRBJ2-5; the match to TRBD2 covers 9 bases. The length of the CDR3 is 15 residues. V lost 5 bases to trimming and J lost 1 base; unmatched junction nucleotides: 5. Germline-derived CDR1 and CDR2 are ENHRY and SYGVKD. As DNA, the CDR3 is TGTGCCATCAGTCGAGGGACTAGCAGCCAAGAGACCCAGTACTTC. This encodes CAISRGTSSQETQYF.

This clonotype has ten or more counts. The chain recombines TRBV6-5 with TRBJ2-7; D not certain. Germline V gene sequence: CDR1 MNHEY, CDR2 SVGAGI. The CDR3 has 14 amino acids. V was clipped by 0 bases and J by 6 bases, with 12 bases between them. The CDR3 sequence is CASSYSDPPVEQYF. The CDR3 DNA follows: TGTGCCAGCAGTTACTCCGACCCCCCGGTCGAGCAGTACTTC.

This clonotype was seen at least ten times. The V and J genes are TRBV11-2 and TRBJ2-7, with D perhaps matching TRBD2 (5 bases). The V end lost 2 bases, the J end lost 2 bases, and 13 bases lay between the germline ends. CDR3 length equals 15 residues. Germline assignment: CDR1 SGHAT and CDR2 FQNNGV. CDR3 sequence reads: CASSLSSGPTYEQYF. The CDR3, as DNA: TGTGCCAGCAGCTTATCCAGCGGACCAACCTACGAGCAGTACTTC.

The chain couples TRBV5-1 to TRBJ2-2, with 7 bases that match TRBD2. Trimming removed 0 bases from V and 5 bases from J; junction bases left unmatched: 4. CDR1 and CDR2 (germline): SGHRS, YFSETQ. This CDR3 region has 15 residues. The CDR3 DNA reads as TGCGCCAGCAGCTTGGTAGCGGGCCAAACCGGGGAGCTGTTTTTT. This sequence encodes CASSLVAGQTGELFF.

The chain joins TRBV11-2 to TRBJ2-5; the D gene could be TRBD1 or TRBD2 (5 bases each). V was clipped by 4 bases and J by 1 base, with 7 bases between them. The CDR3 consists of 13 residues. CDR1 and CDR2 (germline): SGHAT, FQNNGV. The CDR3 sequence is CASSSGSQETQYF. CDR3 sequence (DNA): TGTGCCAGCAGCTCAGGGAGCCAAGAGACCCAGTACTTC. Combining the CDR3 with reference TRBV11-2 and TRBJ2-5 gives the whole variable domain EAGVAQSPRYKIIEKRQSVAFWCNPISGHATLYWYQQILGQGPKLLIQFQNNGVVDDSQLPKDRFSAERLKGVDSTLKIQPAKLEDSAVYLCASSSGSQETQYFGPGTRLLVL.

This clonotype has more than one count but fewer than ten. The V call is TRBV20-1, the J call TRBJ1-2; tentatively, D is TRBD1 (6 bases). Trimming cost V 3 bases and J 7 bases, with 18 bases left between them. The V gene's germline CDR1 is DFQATT and CDR2 SNEGSKA (reference sequence). This CDR3 is built from 14 residues. The CDR3 nucleotides read TGCAGTGCTAGGGGACTCGGACGGACAGTTGGCTACACCTTC. This sequence encodes CSARGLGRTVGYTF.

The chain combines TRBV29-1 with TRBJ2-5; D gene unclear. The CDR3 extends over 10 amino acids. Trimming took 2 bases from V and 2 from J, leaving 0 bases between them. Per the germline V gene, CDR1 is SQVTM and CDR2 is ANQGSEA. CDR3 protein: CSVEQETQYF. CDR3 DNA sequence: TGCAGCGTTGAACAAGAGACCCAGTACTTC. The variable domain in full, with the rest retrieved from reference TRBV29-1 and TRBJ2-5, is SAVISQKPSRDICQRGTSLTIQCQVDSQVTMMFWYRQQPGQSLTLIATANQGSEATYESGFVIDKFPISRPNLTFSTLTVSNMSPEDSSIYLCSVEQETQYFGPGTRLLVL.

This clonotype showed up many times. V and J are TRBV10-3 and TRBJ2-4, with D unclear. The V gene lost 0 bases and the J gene lost 9 bases, with 9 bases spanning the gap. Germline-derived CDR1 and CDR2 are ENHRY and SYGVKD. CDR3 size: 13 residues. The DNA for the CDR3 is TGTGCCATCAGTGAGTCGAACCCGAGCATTCAGTACTTC. Its translation: CAISESNPSIQYF.

This clonotype was observed many times. V and J are TRBV6-5 and TRBJ2-2, with TRBD1 identical over 7 bases. The CDR3 runs 14 residues. Germline trimming cut 6 bases from V and 4 bases from J; bases unmatched to any gene: 5. The germline V gene has CDR1 MNHEY and CDR2 SVGAGI. The CDR3 reads CASRATGTTGELFF. The DNA for the CDR3 is TGTGCCAGCAGAGCGACAGGGACCACCGGGGAGCTGTTTTTT.

This chain connects TRBV20-1 to TRBJ2-6, with a weak D call TRBD1 (5 bases). The V gene's germline CDR1 is DFQATT and CDR2 SNEGSKA (reference sequence). Trimming stripped 6 bases from V and 0 bases from J, with 18 bases between. The CDR3 totals 17 residues. CDR3 in DNA: TGCAGTGCCCTATCGACAGCCTTTTCCTCTGGGGCCAACGTCCTGACTTTC. This translates into CSALSTAFSSGANVLTF.